The 19 T cell receptor beta chains listed next were all sequenced from one sample in a study of T-cell reconstitution after alpha-beta-depleted transplantation in children. Preparing the TCRbeta library involved the use of unique molecular identifiers. Each CDR3 protein is one row after TCRdb ran MiXCR on the PCR reads. The sample has around 500,000 distinct CDR3 sequences; under 25% are singletons. The sequencing here drew on PBMCs, mostly from graft donor cells, taken 360 days after TCRalphabeta/CD19-depleted stem cell transplant. These receptor sequences come from a boy in the first two years of life who had a stem cell transplant for acute myeloid leukemia, so the T cells may come from the graft donor.

The chain couples TRBV4-1 to TRBJ2-2, with D uncertain. V dropped 3 bases and J dropped 4 bases, with 12 bases sitting between them. Germline CDR1 and CDR2: MGHRA and YSYEKL. The CDR3 has 15 amino acids. CDR3 amino acids: CASSQPTRGTGELFF. DNA of the CDR3: TGCGCCAGCAGCCAGCCGACCAGAGGCACCGGGGAGCTGTTTTTT.

J is TRBJ1-1 and V is TRBV20-1, with 7 positions matching TRBD1. CDR1 is DFQATT and CDR2 is SNEGSKA in the germline V gene (reference sequence). The CDR3 is 14 amino acids. Trimming removed 0 bases from V and 1 base from J; junction bases left unmatched: 2. CDR3 in amino acids: CSAREGQTNTEAFF. CDR3 DNA: TGCAGTGCTAGAGAGGGACAGACGAACACTGAAGCTTTCTTT.

The chain recombines TRBV7-2 with TRBJ2-5; D is unclear. The CDR3 length is 15 residues. V lost 4 bases to trimming and J lost 1 base, with 13 bases between them. In germline, CDR1 is SGHTA, CDR2 FQGNSA. CDR3 in amino acids: CASSSEQGIQETQYF. CDR3 DNA: TGTGCCAGCAGCTCCGAGCAAGGGATCCAAGAGACCCAGTACTTC. The full variable domain, its missing parts supplied by reference TRBV7-2 and TRBJ2-5, is GAGVSQSPSNKVTEKGKDVELRCDPISGHTALYWYRQSLGQGLEFLIYFQGNSAPDKSGLPSDRFSAERTGGSVSTLTIQRTQQEDSAVYLCASSSEQGIQETQYFGPGTRLLVL.

About this clonotype: The junction departs from germline at one end; a sequencing error may be responsible. The rearrangement uses TRBV20-1 and TRBJ1-4; 8 positions match TRBD1. CDR3 length equals 15 residues. Germline lookup yields CDR1 DFQATT and CDR2 SNEGSKA (reference sequence). The CDR3, as DNA: TGCTGTGCTAGAGTCGTGACAGGGGAGGGTGAAAAACTGTTTTTT. Its translation: CCARVVTGEGEKLFF.

This clonotype was counted many times. V is TRBV19 and J is TRBJ2-5; D perhaps matches TRBD2 (5 bases). The CDR3 extends over 13 amino acids. Germline V gene sequence: CDR1 LNHDA, CDR2 SQIVND (reference sequence). V lost 2 bases to trimming and J lost 2 bases, with 6 bases between them. The CDR3 DNA is TGTGCCAGTAGTATAAGCGGACAAGAGACCCAGTACTTC. Protein sequence: CASSISGQETQYF.

Many counts were recorded for this clonotype. The chain couples TRBV15 to TRBJ2-1; 7 nucleotides agree with TRBD2. This CDR3 region has 15 residues. Looked up from germline, CDR1 is LNHNV and CDR2 is YYDKDF (reference sequence). Trimming cost V 0 bases and J 2 bases; bases outside gene matches: 1. In DNA form, the CDR3 reads TGTGCCACCAGCAGAGAGGGGGGGACCTACAATGAGCAGTTCTTC. Protein product: CATSREGGTYNEQFF.

The V call is TRBV7-8, the J call TRBJ1-1, with D possibly TRBD1 on 6 matching bases. From germline, CDR1 is SGHVS and CDR2 FQNEAQ. Trimming pared 5 bases from V and 3 bases from J, leaving 13 bases between. The CDR3 loop spans 14 amino acids. CDR3 nucleotides: TGTGCCAGCAGCCATCATGAGGGGGACACTGAAGCTTTCTTT. Translating it yields CASSHHEGDTEAFF.

This rearrangement joins TRBV5-1 to TRBJ2-7, with D unresolved. This CDR3 has 15 residues. Germline V gene data show CDR1 as SGHRS and CDR2 as YFSETQ. The V end was cut by 0 bases, the J end by 3 bases, with 13 bases between. CDR3 loop: CASSLVVSDVYEQYF. The CDR3 bases are TGCGCCAGCAGCTTGGTAGTGTCAGATGTCTACGAGCAGTACTTC.

This clonotype was seen ten or more times. The J gene is TRBJ2-1, the V gene TRBV20-1, with TRBD2 matching over 15 bases. The germline CDR1 and CDR2 sequences are DFQATT and SNEGSKA (reference sequence). The CDR3 length is 14 residues. V was pared by 5 bases and J by 6 bases, with 2 bases of the junction left unmatched. CDR3 protein: CSAGTSGGINEQFF. The DNA of the CDR3 is TGCAGTGCTGGGACTAGCGGGGGGATCAATGAGCAGTTCTTC.

This chain uses TRBV7-9 with TRBJ2-1; D not certain. Germline V gene sequence: CDR1 SEHNR, CDR2 FQNEAQ (reference sequence). CDR3 length equals 15 residues. Trimming took off 1 base at V and 2 bases at J, with 9 bases between the two ends. In DNA, the CDR3 is TGTGCCAGCAGCTTAGATGAGGTGGCCTACAATGAGCAGTTCTTC. Amino acid sequence: CASSLDEVAYNEQFF.

This chain uses TRBV4-2 with TRBJ2-7; 9 bases fit TRBD1. The CDR3 is 16 residues long. The junction had 6 bases not matched to a gene; V was cut back by 1 base and J by 2 bases. Germline CDR1 reads LGHNA; CDR2 reads YNFKEQ. The CDR3 reads CASSQAQGDRAYEQYF. The DNA of the CDR3 is TGTGCCAGCAGCCAAGCTCAGGGGGACAGGGCCTACGAGCAGTACTTC.

The chain employs TRBV7-8 and TRBJ2-7, with 9 bases that match TRBD1. There are 17 residues in the CDR3. J lost 3 bases, V lost 5 bases, and 14 bases had no gene match. Germline lookup yields CDR1 SGHVS and CDR2 FQNEAQ. CDR3 in DNA: TGTGCCAGCAGCCAAAAGTCCCCCGGACAGGGGAACTACGAGCAGTACTTC. Its protein product is CASSQKSPGQGNYEQYF.

V usage is TRBV7-9 and J usage is TRBJ2-6; the D gene is possibly TRBD2 (6 bases). The CDR3 loop spans 17 amino acids. V gave up 5 bases and J gave up 0 bases, with 14 bases separating them. Germline-derived CDR1 and CDR2 are SEHNR and FQNEAQ (reference sequence). The DNA of the CDR3 is TGTGCCAGCAGCGTGACCGGGGGAAACTCTGGGGCCAACGTCCTGACTTTC. Translation: CASSVTGGNSGANVLTF.

This clonotype has a handful of counts. The genes are TRBV11-2 and TRBJ2-7; D unclear. Per germline, CDR1 SGHAT and CDR2 FQNNGV. Trimming pared 1 base from V and 2 bases from J, leaving 12 bases between. CDR3 size: 15 residues. CDR3 amino acids: CASSLGPVDTYEQYF. The CDR3 DNA sequence: TGTGCCAGCAGCTTAGGTCCAGTCGACACCTACGAGCAGTACTTC.

This chain links TRBV20-1 with TRBJ2-1, with 7 bases matching TRBD2. The CDR3 runs to 16 residues. The germline V gene has CDR1 DFQATT and CDR2 SNEGSKA (reference sequence). V lost 3 bases to trimming and J lost 1 base; unmatched junction nucleotides: 9. CDR3 sequence (DNA): TGCAGTGCTAGGTCGGAGGGCGGGGGATCCTACAATGAGCAGTTCTTC. Translating it yields CSARSEGGGSYNEQFF.

This clonotype was counted a few times. The chain couples TRBV7-9 to TRBJ2-5; possible D gene TRBD2, 6 bases. Germline values: CDR1 SEHNR, CDR2 FQNEAQ (reference sequence). CDR3 size: 14 residues. Between the trimmed V and J ends, which lost 3 bases and 5 bases, there was a span of 13 bases. The CDR3: CASSLETRRETQYF. CDR3 sequence (DNA): TGTGCCAGCAGCTTGGAGACTAGAAGGGAGACCCAGTACTTC.

Only a few counts were recorded for this clonotype. The rearrangement uses TRBV19 and TRBJ1-3, with D possibly being TRBD1 (5 bases). CDR1 and CDR2 from the germline V gene are LNHDA and SQIVND (reference sequence). This CDR3 region has 17 residues. V was trimmed by 3 bases and J by 0 bases, leaving 15 bases between them. The CDR3 reads CASSMTGPDYSGNTIYF. CDR3 sequence (DNA): TGTGCCAGTAGTATGACGGGACCGGACTACTCTGGAAACACCATATATTTT.

This chain links TRBV6-2 or TRBV6-3 with TRBJ2-1, with a tentative D call TRBD1 (6 bases). This CDR3 is built from 13 residues. V was shortened by 7 bases and J by 6 bases, with 13 bases between the two germline ends. Germline V gene lookup returns CDR1 MNHEY and CDR2 SVGEGT. The CDR3 reads CASKKDRSNEQFF. As DNA, the CDR3 is TGTGCCAGCAAGAAAGACAGGAGCAATGAGCAGTTCTTC.

This chain connects TRBV7-9 to TRBJ2-7, with D maybe TRBD2 (6 bases). Trimming took 5 bases from V and 3 from J, leaving 20 bases between them. The CDR3 loop spans 16 amino acids. The germline V gene has CDR1 SEHNR and CDR2 FQNEAQ (reference sequence). The CDR3 sequence is CASSPGVFGGSYEQYV. For the CDR3, the DNA is TGTGCCAGCAGCCCTGGGGTCTTTGGAGGGAGCTACGAGCAGTACGTC.